This TCR beta chain came from a study of blood T cell repertoires in COVID-19. V lost 0 bases, J lost 5 bases, and 14 bases stayed unmatched. The germline gives CDR1 ENHRY, CDR2 SYGVKD. The CDR3 runs 18 residues. TCRdb's copy holds only in-frame clones and misses some; the assay was immunoSEQ multiplex PCR. This table has some 320,000 clones, 70% to 90% appearing once. The chain is built from TRBV10-3 and TRBJ2-7; 9 bases align to TRBD1. The sequence derives from a young woman who had recovered from COVID-19. Specimen: PBMCs or T cells enriched from blood (not recorded which). The CDR3 reads CAISESNRLGTGNHEQYF. The CDR3 nucleotides are TGTGCCATCAGTGAGTCGAACCGGTTAGGGACAGGGAACCACGAGCAGTACTTC.